Below are 10 T cell receptor beta chains sequenced from a single sample in a study of glioma-infiltrating T cells after dendritic cell vaccination. Profiling relied on immunoSEQ multiplex PCR, and the TCRdb table lists in-frame clones only, not all of them. The sample has some 78,000 clones, 85% seen once. As to time point: after dendritic cell vaccination, including at tumor progression/relapse. Source: blood, taken after dendritic cell vaccination. The receptors here all came from a human donor with glioblastoma.

CDR3 in amino acids: CASRQGREQYF. CDR3 in DNA: TGTGCCAGCAGGCAGGGTCGGGAGCAGTACTTC. V and J are TRBV16 and TRBJ2-7; maybe TRBD1 (5 bases). The length of the CDR3 is 11 residues. V lost 6 bases to trimming and J lost 7 bases, with 10 bases between them. Germline CDR1 is KGHSY and CDR2 is FQNENV.

This sequence joins TRBV7-2 and TRBJ1-4; 7 nucleotides agree with TRBD1. This CDR3 is 17 amino acids long. V lost 5 bases and J lost 0; bases outside the gene matches: 9. Germline V gene data show CDR1 as SGHTA and CDR2 as FQGNSA. The CDR3 loop is CASSLAGGFSTNEKLFF. The CDR3 DNA reads TGTGCCAGCAGCCTGGCAGGGGGTTTTTCAACTAATGAAAAACTGTTTTTT.

This chain uses TRBV19 with TRBJ2-4; tentative D call: TRBD1 (6 bases). The germline V gene has CDR1 LNHDA and CDR2 SQIVND (reference sequence). V gave up 5 bases and J gave up 14 bases, with 19 bases separating them. The CDR3 is made up of 13 amino acids. DNA of the CDR3: TGTGCCAGTAGTGAGGGGGACGTACCGAGAAAGTACTTC. Translating gives CASSEGDVPRKYF. Supplemented by reference TRBV19 and TRBJ2-4, the full variable domain reads DGGITQSPKYLFRKEGQNVTLSCEQNLNHDAMYWYRQDPGQGLRLIYYSQIVNDFQKGDIAEGYSVSREKKESFPLTVTSAQKNPTAFYLCASSEGDVPRKYFGAGTRLSVL.

The chain combines TRBV28 with TRBJ1-2; possible D gene TRBD1, 6 bases. This CDR3 region has 16 residues. The germline V and J ends were trimmed by 5 bases and 2 bases, with 18 bases remaining between them. Germline V lookup: CDR1 MDHEN, CDR2 SYDVKM. This chain's CDR3 is CASSILTGFVNYGYTF. Written as DNA, the CDR3 is TGTGCCAGCAGTATCCTCACAGGGTTTGTAAACTATGGCTACACCTTC.

V usage is TRBV7-9 and J usage is TRBJ2-1; 9 bases fit TRBD2. This CDR3 is 17 amino acids long. Germline V gene sequence: CDR1 SEHNR, CDR2 FQNEAQ (reference sequence). J was trimmed by 0 bases and V by 3 bases; bases with no gene match: 6. CDR3 residues: CASSFGLASSSYNEQFF. In DNA form, the CDR3 reads TGTGCCAGCAGCTTTGGACTAGCGTCAAGCTCCTACAATGAGCAGTTCTTC.

This rearrangement joins TRBV5-4 to TRBJ2-7; TRBD1 matches 9 bases. The V gene end was trimmed by 0 bases and the J gene end by 0 bases; junction bases not matched to a gene: 4. The CDR3 spans 16 residues. The germline gives CDR1 SGHNT, CDR2 YYREEE (reference sequence). Written as DNA, the CDR3 is TGTGCCAGCAGCTTGGGACAGGGGGGGAACTCCTACGAGCAGTACTTC. Encoded protein: CASSLGQGGNSYEQYF.

The chain links TRBV10-3 to TRBJ2-7; 10 bases are shared with TRBD1. This CDR3 has 15 amino acids. Germline V gene sequence: CDR1 ENHRY, CDR2 SYGVKD. The J segment lost 6 bases and the V segment lost 3 bases, leaving 8 bases of the junction unmatched. CDR3 sequence reads: CAISDPGTGDLEQYF. The CDR3 coding sequence is TGTGCCATCAGTGATCCCGGGACAGGGGACCTCGAGCAGTACTTC.

The V gene is TRBV14, the J gene TRBJ2-5; the match to TRBD2 covers 7 bases. V lost 3 bases and J lost 2; bases outside the gene matches: 6. Germline lookup yields CDR1 SGHDN and CDR2 FVKESK. There are 15 residues in the CDR3. CDR3 nucleotide sequence: TGTGCCAGCAGCCATTGGGCTAGCGGACAAGAGACCCAGTACTTC. Translated: CASSHWASGQETQYF.

The rearrangement uses TRBV5-4 and TRBJ1-2; possibly TRBD1 for D (6 bases). Trimming removed 0 bases at V and 6 bases at J, with 15 bases between. This CDR3 region has 15 residues. CDR1 and CDR2 (germline): SGHNT, YYREEE (reference sequence). This chain's CDR3 is CASSLEAGVTNGYTF. The CDR3 nucleotides are TGTGCCAGCAGCTTGGAGGCAGGGGTCACAAATGGCTACACCTTC.

CDR3 sequence (DNA): TGTGCCAGCAGCGCCAGGGGCACCTACGAGCAGTACTTC. Its translation is CASSARGTYEQYF. This sequence joins TRBV5-4 and TRBJ2-7, with D perhaps TRBD1 (6 bases). The length of the CDR3 is 13 residues. CDR1 is SGHNT, CDR2 YYREEE, per germline (reference sequence). The V gene lost 4 bases and the J gene lost 2 bases, with 10 bases spanning the gap.